This TCR beta chain derives from a study of T cell changes during pregnancy in multiple sclerosis. Germline V gives CDR1 MNHNS, CDR2 SASEGT. The CDR3 spans 12 residues. Profiled with immunoSEQ multiplex PCR; TCRdb holds only in-frame clones, not every one. The sample has about 33,000 clones, roughly nine tenths seen once; the top ten hold about 3%. This receptor was taken from a female donor in good health, enrolled as a control in a pregnancy study. Specimen: CD4+ T cells from peripheral blood mononuclear cells, collected in the third trimester of pregnancy. The chain links TRBV6-1 to TRBJ2-1; TRBD1 is a possible D gene (8 bases). DNA for the CDR3: TGTGCTTCTACAGGGGGGGGGAATGAGCAGTTCTTC. It yields the protein CASTGGGNEQFF.